This entry concerns a single TCR beta chain. Antigen: not known. Only in-frame clones appear in the TCRdb table, and some are missing; sequencing was by immunoSEQ multiplex PCR. The profile covers more than 2,000,000 clones, with roughly 93% appearing a single time and about 0.39% taken by the ten largest. Trimming pared 7 bases from V and 11 bases from J, leaving 8 bases between. Looked up from germline, CDR1 is MDHEN and CDR2 is SYDVKM. The CDR3 runs 9 residues. These data come from a study of shared clonotypes between healthy human individuals. Study-level results: Non-shared clonotypes showed lower generation probabilities than clonotypes common to all four donors.

Material: naive CD4+ T cells from PBMCs. As to subset: CD45RA+ positively selected. The V and J genes are TRBV28 and TRBJ1-1; D is ambiguous. This TCR was recovered from a man aged 18 to 29 in good health. Some clones in this sample may be carry-over from other donors' samples. Written as DNA, the CDR3 is TGTGCCAGCATCGTCGTGGCTTTCTTT. This codes for CASIVVAFF.